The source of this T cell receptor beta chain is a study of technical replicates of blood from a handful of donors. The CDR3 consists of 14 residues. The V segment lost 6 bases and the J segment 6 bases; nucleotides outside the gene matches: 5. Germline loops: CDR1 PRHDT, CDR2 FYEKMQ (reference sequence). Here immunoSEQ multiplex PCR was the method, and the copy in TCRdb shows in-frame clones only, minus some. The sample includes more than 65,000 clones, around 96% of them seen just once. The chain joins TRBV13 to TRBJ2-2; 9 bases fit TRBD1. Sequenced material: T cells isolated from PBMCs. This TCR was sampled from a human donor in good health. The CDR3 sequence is CASRRQGGSGELFF. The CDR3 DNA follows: TGTGCCAGCAGGAGACAGGGGGGATCCGGGGAGCTGTTTTTT. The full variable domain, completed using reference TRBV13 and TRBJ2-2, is AAGVIQSPRHLIKEKRETATLKCYPIPRHDTVYWYQQGPGQDPQFLISFYEKMQSDKGSIPDRFSAQQFSDYHSELNMSSLELGDSALYFCASRRQGGSGELFFGEGSRLTVL.